The sequence of this T cell receptor (beta chain) was determined in a study of prognosis after radiotherapy for stage I lung cancer. Study details: It was SBRT that served as radiotherapy, in 3 to 5 fractions with a biologically effective dose of at least 100 Gy.

The study amplified the TCR beta CDR3 region from genomic DNA. This amplification was carried out by two rounds of multiplex PCR. Every TRBV and TRBJ gene had its own specific primer in first-round PCR. TCRdb passed the multiplex PCR reads through MiXCR, listing each CDR3 protein once. The table has 15,000 to 20,000 distinct CDR3 sequences, 40% to 55% seen once. With respect to this clonotype: Its antigen is unidentified.

Notes on the study in general: Differing TRBV and TRBJ gene usage was reportedly seen between patients with and without metastases.

Germline V CDR1 and CDR2: GTSNPN, SVGIG (reference sequence). The trim removed 3 bases at V and 8 bases at J, leaving 12 bases unmatched. This CDR3 comprises 14 residues. The specimen comprised PBMCs, sampled before or after stereotactic body radiation therapy (not recorded which). This clonotype was sampled from a donor over 45 with non-small cell lung cancer. The V call is TRBV30, the J call TRBJ1-2; 7 nucleotides agree with TRBD1. CDR3 amino acids: CAWRGTVGVGGYTF. The CDR3 DNA is TGTGCCTGGAGAGGGACAGTGGGCGTCGGGGGCTACACCTTC.